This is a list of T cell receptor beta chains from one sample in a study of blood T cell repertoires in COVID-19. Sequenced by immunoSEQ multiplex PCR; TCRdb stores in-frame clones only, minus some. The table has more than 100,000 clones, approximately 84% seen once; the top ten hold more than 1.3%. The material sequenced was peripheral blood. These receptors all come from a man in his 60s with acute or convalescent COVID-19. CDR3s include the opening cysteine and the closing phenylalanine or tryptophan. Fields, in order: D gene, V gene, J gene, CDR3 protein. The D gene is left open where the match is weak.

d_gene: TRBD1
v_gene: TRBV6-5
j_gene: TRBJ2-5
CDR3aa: CASSGRTGAETQYF

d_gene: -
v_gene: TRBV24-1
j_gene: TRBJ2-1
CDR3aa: CATSDRTILSYNEQFF

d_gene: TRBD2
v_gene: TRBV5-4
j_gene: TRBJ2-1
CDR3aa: CASSFAVGRAYNEQFF

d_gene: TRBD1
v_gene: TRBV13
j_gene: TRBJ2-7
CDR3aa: CASTRDRAYEQYF

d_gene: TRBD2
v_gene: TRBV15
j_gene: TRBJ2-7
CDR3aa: CATSRDATSGRSYEQYF

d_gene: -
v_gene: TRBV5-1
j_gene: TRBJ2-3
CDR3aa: CASSRGSSTDTQYF

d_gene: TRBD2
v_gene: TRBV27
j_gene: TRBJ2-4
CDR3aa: CASREYHSGGAKNIQYF

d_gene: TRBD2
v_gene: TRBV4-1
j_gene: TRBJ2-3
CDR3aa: CASSPPLAGTDTQYF

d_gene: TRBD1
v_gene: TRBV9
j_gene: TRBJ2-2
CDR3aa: CASSPRTGLGELFF

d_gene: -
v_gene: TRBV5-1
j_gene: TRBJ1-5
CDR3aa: CASSLGAGSGNQPQHF

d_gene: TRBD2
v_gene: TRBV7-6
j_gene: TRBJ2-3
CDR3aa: CASSTGTSGIPDTQYF

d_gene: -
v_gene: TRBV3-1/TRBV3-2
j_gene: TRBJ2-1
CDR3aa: CASTPNLADPYNEQFF

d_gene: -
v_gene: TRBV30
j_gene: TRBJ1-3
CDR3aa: CAWSGLGNTIYF

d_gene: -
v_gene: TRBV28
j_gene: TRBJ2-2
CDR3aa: CASSLTGPNTGELFF

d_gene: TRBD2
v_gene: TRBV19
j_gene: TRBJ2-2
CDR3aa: CASGPEIAGPTGELFF

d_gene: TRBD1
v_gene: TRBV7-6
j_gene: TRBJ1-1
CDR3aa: CASSLGTGSNTEAFF

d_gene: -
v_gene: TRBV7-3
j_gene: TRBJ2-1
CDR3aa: CASSLTLGGEQFF

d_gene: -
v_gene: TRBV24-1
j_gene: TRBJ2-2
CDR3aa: CATSDPGQYLGGELFF

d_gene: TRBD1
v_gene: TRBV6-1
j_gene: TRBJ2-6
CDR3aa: CASSDWDSNVLTF

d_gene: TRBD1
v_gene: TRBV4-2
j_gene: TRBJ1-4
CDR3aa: CASSQVSGQSNEKLFF

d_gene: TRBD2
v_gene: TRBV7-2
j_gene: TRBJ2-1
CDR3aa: CASSSGLAGVDEQFF

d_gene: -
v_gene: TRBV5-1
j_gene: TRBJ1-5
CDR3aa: CASSFLQPQHF

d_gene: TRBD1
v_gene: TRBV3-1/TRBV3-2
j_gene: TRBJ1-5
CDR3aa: CASSQGGTGVGAQHF

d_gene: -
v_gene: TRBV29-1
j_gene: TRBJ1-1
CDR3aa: CSCANGGWTEAFF

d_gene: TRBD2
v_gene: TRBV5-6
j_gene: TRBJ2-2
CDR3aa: CASSFRAGAGNTGELFF

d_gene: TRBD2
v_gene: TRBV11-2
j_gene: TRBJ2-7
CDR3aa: CASSPQGLAGNEQYF